The sequence of this T cell receptor beta chain was determined in a study of T-cell memory formation after mild COVID-19. Between the trimmed V and J ends, which lost 3 bases and 1 base, there was a span of 10 bases. CDR1 is SGDLS and CDR2 is YYNGEE in the germline V gene. The CDR3 consists of 15 residues. Using its own MiXCR run on the 5' RACE reads, TCRdb lists one record per CDR3 protein. The table shows over 95,000 distinct CDR3 sequences, with about a fifth occurring only once. This clonotype was counted a few times. Its antigen is still unknown. Study findings and constraints: Whether day 37 second-wave clones are SARS-CoV-2-specific was not confirmed.

The TCR was taken from a man aged 18 to 30 who had mild COVID-19 (a few samples of this study predate the infection). Cell type and time point are not known. The V and J genes are TRBV9 and TRBJ2-2; the D gene is possibly TRBD2 (6 bases). The sample consisted of PBMCs or a T cell subset sorted from them (not recorded which). The CDR3 sequence: CASSAAGKNTGELFF. The CDR3 region has the DNA TGTGCCAGCAGCGCTGCGGGGAAGAACACCGGGGAGCTGTTTTTT.